A selection of T cell receptor beta chains follows, all from one sample in a study of OX40 agonist ivuxolimab in advanced cancers. This table comes from immunoSEQ multiplex PCR, and its TCRdb copy is limited to in-frame clones, with some not included. The top ten hold 0.3% to 0.4% of the sample, which has 90,000 to 100,000 clones, 80% to 90% seen once. Sequencing was performed on CD4+ or CD8+ T cells sorted from blood, taken in a trial of the OX40 agonist ivuxolimab. The receptors come from an adult with an advanced solid tumor such as melanoma, head and neck, liver or kidney cancer. CDR3s include the opening cysteine and the closing phenylalanine or tryptophan. D genes are given only for firm matches. Size is stated for part of the rows, as once, few or many counts, or as a class when the clone is expanded.

D: TRBD1; size: .; length: 16; J: TRBJ1-6; V: TRBV10-3; CDR3: CAISQDRSSYNSPLHF; DNA: TGTGCCATCAGTCAGGACAGGAGCTCCTATAATTCACCCCTCCACTTT
D: .; size: .; length: 14; J: TRBJ1-2; V: TRBV6-5; CDR3: CASSTRDKYHGYTF; DNA: TGTGCCAGCAGTACCCGGGACAAGTATCATGGCTACACCTTC
D: TRBD1; size: .; length: 13; J: TRBJ1-2; V: TRBV11-2; CDR3: CASSYTDRAGYTF; DNA: TGTGCCAGCAGTTATACTGACAGGGCGGGCTACACCTTC
D: .; size: .; length: 13; J: TRBJ1-2; V: TRBV4-3; CDR3: CASSQPQGAGYTF; DNA: TGCGCCAGCAGCCAACCCCAGGGCGCAGGCTACACCTTC
D: .; size: .; length: 14; J: TRBJ2-5; V: TRBV4-3; CDR3: CASSPLDGKETQYF; DNA: TGCGCCAGCAGCCCCTTGGACGGAAAAGAGACCCAGTACTTC
D: .; size: .; length: 14; J: TRBJ2-3; V: TRBV14; CDR3: CASSQLASTDTQYF; DNA: TGTGCCAGCAGCCAATTGGCCAGCACAGATACGCAGTATTTT
D: TRBD2; size: .; length: 13; J: TRBJ2-1; V: TRBV5-1; CDR3: CASTLAGEGEQFF; DNA: TGCGCCAGCACTTTAGCGGGAGAGGGGGAGCAGTTCTTC
D: .; size: .; length: 14; J: TRBJ1-3; V: TRBV14; CDR3: CASSPYSSGNTIYF; DNA: TGTGCCAGCAGTCCGTACTCCTCTGGAAACACCATATATTTT
D: .; size: .; length: 14; J: TRBJ1-2; V: TRBV5-1; CDR3: CASSEGVAENGYTF; DNA: TGCGCCAGCTCTGAGGGGGTGGCAGAAAATGGCTACACCTTC
D: TRBD2; size: .; length: 18; J: TRBJ2-7; V: TRBV7-2; CDR3: CASSLALAGTSGSYEQYF; DNA: TGTGCCAGCAGCTTAGCCCTAGCCGGGACTAGCGGGTCCTACGAGCAGTACTTC
D: TRBD2; size: once; length: 16; J: TRBJ2-3; V: TRBV4-3; CDR3: CASSLRPGLATDTQYF; DNA: TGCGCCAGCAGCCTTCGACCGGGACTAGCAACAGATACGCAGTATTTT
D: TRBD1; size: .; length: 14; J: TRBJ2-2; V: TRBV11-2; CDR3: CASSLTGAAGELFF; DNA: TGTGCCAGCAGCCTGACAGGGGCGGCCGGGGAGCTGTTTTTT
D: .; size: .; length: 15; J: TRBJ1-1; V: TRBV9; CDR3: CASSVERGGNTEAFF; DNA: TGTGCCAGCAGCGTAGAAAGAGGGGGTAACACTGAAGCTTTCTTT
D: .; size: .; length: 12; J: TRBJ1-2; V: TRBV7-9; CDR3: CASSLEEARYTF; DNA: TGTGCCAGCAGCTTAGAGGAAGCTCGCTACACCTTC
D: .; size: .; length: 13; J: TRBJ2-5; V: TRBV11-3; CDR3: CASSLGFRETQYF; DNA: TGTGCCAGCAGCTTAGGTTTCCGAGAGACCCAGTACTTC
D: TRBD1; size: .; length: 17; J: TRBJ1-2; V: TRBV7-8; CDR3: CASSGAGPAGGIYGYTF; DNA: TGTGCCAGCAGCGGGGCGGGGCCGGCAGGGGGTATCTATGGCTACACCTTC
D: TRBD1; size: .; length: 11; J: TRBJ2-7; V: TRBV2; CDR3: CASRDRTGGYF; DNA: TGTGCCAGCAGAGATAGGACAGGGGGCTACTTC
D: .; size: .; length: 15; J: TRBJ2-3; V: TRBV11-2; CDR3: CASSLDVRLWDTQYF; DNA: TGTGCCAGCAGCTTAGATGTCCGTTTGTGGGATACGCAGTATTTT
D: .; size: .; length: 15; J: TRBJ1-1; V: TRBV7-8; CDR3: CASSLVSLASTEAFF; DNA: TGTGCCAGCAGCTTAGTTTCGCTAGCCTCCACTGAAGCTTTCTTT
D: TRBD1; size: .; length: 15; J: TRBJ1-1; V: TRBV19; CDR3: CASSNYRGEGTEAFF; DNA: TGTGCCAGTAGTAATTACAGGGGAGAGGGAACTGAAGCTTTCTTT
D: TRBD2; size: .; length: 18; J: TRBJ2-3; V: TRBV5-1; CDR3: CASSAGLAGVVGTDTQYF; DNA: TGCGCCAGCAGCGCGGGACTAGCGGGAGTAGTTGGCACAGATACGCAGTATTTT